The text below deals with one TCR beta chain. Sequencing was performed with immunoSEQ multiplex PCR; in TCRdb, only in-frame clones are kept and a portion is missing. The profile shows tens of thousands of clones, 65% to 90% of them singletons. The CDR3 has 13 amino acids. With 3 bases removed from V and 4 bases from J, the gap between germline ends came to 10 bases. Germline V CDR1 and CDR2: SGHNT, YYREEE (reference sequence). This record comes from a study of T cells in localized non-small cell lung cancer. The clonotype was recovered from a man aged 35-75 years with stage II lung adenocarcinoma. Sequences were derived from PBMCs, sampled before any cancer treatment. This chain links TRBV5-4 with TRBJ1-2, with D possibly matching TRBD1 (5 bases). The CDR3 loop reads CASSYPGRYGYTF. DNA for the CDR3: TGTGCCAGCAGCTATCCGGGACGCTATGGCTACACCTTC. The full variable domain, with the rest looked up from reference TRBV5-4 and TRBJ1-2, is ETGVTQSPTHLIKTRGQQVTLRCSSQSGHNTVSWYQQALGQGPQFIFQYYREEENGRGNFPPRFSGLQFPNYSSELNVNALELDDSALYLCASSYPGRYGYTFGSGTRLTVV.